This paragraph reports one T cell receptor (beta chain). Antigen specificity is unknown. All unsorted peripheral T cells were captured because whole blood was used without fractionation. The germline CDR1 and CDR2 sequences are KGHSH and LQKENI. V gave up 2 bases and J gave up 8 bases, with 12 bases separating them. The CDR3 is 13 residues long. The data were obtained in a study of HIV-infected patients and healthy controls. Study-wide points: Compared with healthy controls, HIV-infected patients showed less CDR3 sharing between individuals.

Alpha and beta constant-region primers primed reverse transcription of 400 to 650 ng RNA. Alpha and beta chain libraries were made separately by chain-specific third strand synthesis with multiplexing indices. One entry per CDR3 protein results from TCRdb running MiXCR on the 5' RACE reads. This table has around 13,000 distinct CDR3 sequences, 9% to 10% appearing once. Sequenced input: blood. The clonotype was recovered from an adult in good health. The chain couples TRBV18 to TRBJ1-1, with unresolved D. The CDR3 loop reads CASSPGGAREAFF. CDR3 in DNA: TGTGCCAGCTCACCAGGAGGAGCTCGGGAAGCTTTCTTT.